A selection of T cell receptor beta chains follows, all from one sample in a study of OX40 agonist ivuxolimab in advanced cancers. Method: immunoSEQ multiplex PCR; TCRdb's copy keeps in-frame clones and lacks some. The sample holds roughly 70,000 clones; over 65% are singletons and the top ten take around 0.63%. The sequences come from CD4+ or CD8+ T cells sorted from blood, collected in a trial of the OX40 agonist ivuxolimab. These receptors were taken from an adult with an advanced solid tumor such as melanoma, head and neck, liver or kidney cancer. The CDR3 runs from the conserved cysteine through the conserved F or W. A D gene is named only where the DNA matches it firmly. For some rows the clone size is stated as once, few or many, or as a class when expanded; others skip it.

J: TRBJ2-3; size: -; D: -; V: TRBV19; CDR3: CASRQSGDTQYF; DNA: TGTGCCAGTAGACAGAGCGGTGATACGCAGTATTTT
J: TRBJ2-1; size: -; D: TRBD2; V: TRBV6-1; CDR3: CASSEGGTRYSYNEQFF; DNA: TGTGCCAGCAGTGAGGGCGGGACTAGATACTCCTACAATGAGCAGTTCTTC
J: TRBJ1-1; size: -; D: -; V: TRBV7-6; CDR3: CASTREMNTEAFF; DNA: TGTGCCAGCACGAGGGAAATGAACACTGAAGCTTTCTTT
J: TRBJ2-1; size: -; D: TRBD2; V: TRBV4-3; CDR3: CASSQDGSSGGRGEQFF; DNA: TGCGCCAGCAGCCAAGATGGTTCGAGCGGGGGCCGGGGTGAGCAGTTCTTC
J: TRBJ2-3; size: -; D: TRBD2; V: TRBV7-3; CDR3: CASSNPGLESTDTQYF; DNA: TGTGCCAGCAGCAACCCGGGACTAGAAAGCACAGATACGCAGTATTTT
J: TRBJ2-1; size: -; D: TRBD2; V: TRBV7-2; CDR3: CASRPSSSGGPYEQFF; DNA: TGTGCCAGCAGACCTTCGTCTAGCGGGGGGCCCTATGAGCAGTTCTTC
J: TRBJ2-3; size: -; D: -; V: TRBV19; CDR3: CASSGLARGTDTQYF; DNA: TGTGCCAGTAGTGGGCTAGCTAGGGGTACAGATACGCAGTATTTT
J: TRBJ1-1; size: -; D: -; V: TRBV18; CDR3: CASSSREGMNTEAFF; DNA: TGTGCCAGCTCATCCAGGGAAGGAATGAACACTGAAGCTTTCTTT
J: TRBJ2-2; size: -; D: TRBD1; V: TRBV11-3; CDR3: CASSTETGTNTGELFF; DNA: TGTGCCAGCAGCACAGAGACAGGGACGAACACCGGGGAGCTGTTTTTT
J: TRBJ1-5; size: -; D: -; V: TRBV5-8; CDR3: CANHPPRQNRNQPQHF; DNA: TGTGCCAACCATCCCCCGAGGCAAAATAGGAATCAGCCCCAGCATTTT
J: TRBJ1-1; size: -; D: -; V: TRBV5-8; CDR3: CASSLSAGHTEAFF; DNA: TGTGCCAGCAGCTTGTCTGCAGGGCACACTGAAGCTTTCTTT
J: TRBJ2-1; size: -; D: -; V: TRBV7-2; CDR3: CASSLASREANEQFF; DNA: TGTGCCAGCAGCTTAGCGTCAAGGGAGGCCAATGAGCAGTTCTTC
J: TRBJ2-5; size: -; D: -; V: TRBV11-3; CDR3: CASSSQGEGTQYF; DNA: TGTGCCAGCAGCTCACAGGGAGAGGGGACCCAGTACTTC
J: TRBJ2-3; size: -; D: TRBD2; V: TRBV7-6; CDR3: CASSFGLAGADTQYF; DNA: TGTGCCAGCAGCTTCGGACTAGCGGGGGCAGATACGCAGTATTTT
J: TRBJ2-3; size: -; D: -; V: TRBV7-2; CDR3: CASSPSGTDTQYF; DNA: TGTGCCAGCAGCCCCTCCGGCACAGATACGCAGTATTTT
J: TRBJ1-1; size: few; D: -; V: TRBV20-1; CDR3: CSASDLFEAFF; DNA: TGCAGTGCTAGCGACCTATTTGAAGCTTTCTTT
J: TRBJ2-7; size: -; D: TRBD1; V: TRBV7-9; CDR3: CASSLDQGVTYEQYF; DNA: TGTGCCAGCAGCTTAGATCAGGGGGTCACCTACGAGCAGTACTTC
J: TRBJ1-5; size: -; D: -; V: TRBV4-1; CDR3: CASSHRPKENQPQHF; DNA: TGCGCCAGCAGCCACCGCCCCAAGGAGAATCAGCCCCAGCATTTT
J: TRBJ2-7; size: -; D: -; V: TRBV5-4; CDR3: CASSLDGAFYEQYF; DNA: TGTGCCAGCAGCTTGGACGGGGCCTTCTACGAGCAGTACTTC
J: TRBJ2-2; size: -; D: -; V: TRBV9; CDR3: CASSQGTGELFF; DNA: TGTGCCAGCAGCCAAGGGACCGGGGAGCTGTTTTTT
J: TRBJ1-4; size: once; D: TRBD1; V: TRBV7-9; CDR3: CASSPGGGDEKLFF; DNA: TGTGCCAGCAGCCCAGGGGGGGGTGATGAAAAACTGTTTTTT
J: TRBJ1-1; size: -; D: TRBD1; V: TRBV12-5; CDR3: CASGPGTANTEAFF; DNA: TGTGCTAGTGGTCCCGGGACAGCTAACACTGAAGCTTTCTTT
J: TRBJ1-2; size: few; D: -; V: TRBV5-1; CDR3: CASSPPDSANYGYTF; DNA: TGCGCCAGCAGCCCACCCGACAGTGCTAACTATGGCTACACCTTC
J: TRBJ1-6; size: -; D: -; V: TRBV10-3; CDR3: CAISETGSGVNNSPLHF; DNA: TGTGCCATCAGTGAGACAGGGTCTGGAGTTAATAATTCACCCCTCCACTTT
J: TRBJ1-5; size: -; D: -; V: TRBV7-2; CDR3: CASSLMQARNQPQHF; DNA: TGTGCCAGCAGCTTAATGCAGGCGCGCAATCAGCCCCAGCATTTT
J: TRBJ1-1; size: once; D: -; V: TRBV10-3; CDR3: CAISEMRTEAFF; DNA: TGTGCCATCAGTGAGATGAGGACTGAAGCTTTCTTT
J: TRBJ1-6; size: -; D: -; V: TRBV18; CDR3: CASSPSVLSSYNSPLHF; DNA: TGTGCCAGCTCACCCTCGGTGCTCAGCTCCTATAATTCACCCCTCCACTTT
J: TRBJ2-1; size: -; D: -; V: TRBV11-1; CDR3: CASSLYTGAIPYNEQFF; DNA: TGTGCCAGCAGCTTATATACGGGGGCCATACCATACAATGAGCAGTTCTTC
J: TRBJ2-7; size: few; D: TRBD1; V: TRBV18; CDR3: CASSRQGANEQYF; DNA: TGTGCCAGCTCACGACAGGGGGCCAACGAGCAGTACTTC
J: TRBJ2-3; size: once; D: -; V: TRBV15; CDR3: CATSRGLGRGPDTQYF; DNA: TGTGCCACCAGCAGGGGTTTGGGCAGGGGTCCGGATACGCAGTATTTT
J: TRBJ1-6; size: -; D: -; V: TRBV4-3; CDR3: CASAASLGGYSPLHF; DNA: TGCGCCAGCGCCGCCTCGCTCGGGGGCTATTCACCCCTCCACTTT
J: TRBJ2-5; size: once; D: -; V: TRBV18; CDR3: CASSRTGETQYF; DNA: TGTGCCAGCTCGCGCACGGGGGAGACCCAGTACTTC
J: TRBJ2-7; size: -; D: TRBD1; V: TRBV11-3; CDR3: CASSPRGTGPYEQYF; DNA: TGTGCCAGCAGCCCTCGCGGGACAGGACCCTACGAGCAGTACTTC
J: TRBJ1-1; size: -; D: -; V: TRBV5-1; CDR3: CASSLSGPGNTEAFF; DNA: TGCGCCAGCAGCTTGTCTGGGCCGGGAAACACTGAAGCTTTCTTT
J: TRBJ2-3; size: -; D: -; V: TRBV5-8; CDR3: CASSLGPLGSTDTQYF; DNA: TGTGCCAGCAGCTTGGGGCCTTTGGGGAGCACAGATACGCAGTATTTT
J: TRBJ2-7; size: -; D: -; V: TRBV11-2; CDR3: CASSLGGAGGAYEQYF; DNA: TGTGCCAGCAGCTTAGGCGGGGCAGGGGGGGCCTACGAGCAGTACTTC
J: TRBJ1-2; size: -; D: -; V: TRBV10-3; CDR3: CAISGTEYGYTF; DNA: TGTGCCATCAGTGGGACAGAGTATGGCTACACCTTC
J: TRBJ1-1; size: -; D: TRBD1; V: TRBV7-2; CDR3: CASSSSRGQGNTEAFF; DNA: TGTGCCAGCAGCTCGTCCAGGGGGCAGGGGAACACTGAAGCTTTCTTT
J: TRBJ1-1; size: -; D: -; V: TRBV7-9; CDR3: CASSQQNTEAFF; DNA: TGTGCCAGCAGTCAACAGAACACTGAAGCTTTCTTT
J: TRBJ2-4; size: -; D: TRBD2; V: TRBV10-1; CDR3: CASNSPRLAGVCSAKNIQYF; DNA: TGCGCCAGCAATTCCCCTCGACTAGCGGGGGTTTGTTCGGCCAAAAACATTCAGTACTTC
J: TRBJ1-1; size: -; D: -; V: TRBV5-1; CDR3: CASSLGDSMNTEAFF; DNA: TGCGCCAGCAGCTTGGGAGACAGCATGAACACTGAAGCTTTCTTT
J: TRBJ1-4; size: -; D: -; V: TRBV4-3; CDR3: CASSQKPSTNEKLFF; DNA: TGCGCCAGCAGCCAAAAACCCTCAACTAATGAAAAACTGTTTTTT
J: TRBJ2-7; size: -; D: -; V: TRBV6-5; CDR3: CASSNSGVAYEQYF; DNA: TGTGCCAGCAGTAACTCAGGGGTAGCCTACGAGCAGTACTTC
J: TRBJ2-1; size: -; D: -; V: TRBV5-1; CDR3: CASSGDTPSYNEQFF; DNA: TGCGCCAGCAGCGGGGACACCCCGTCCTACAATGAGCAGTTCTTC
J: TRBJ1-2; size: -; D: -; V: TRBV6-1; CDR3: CASSEGGLIYGYTF; DNA: TGTGCCAGCAGTGAAGGGGGACTAATCTATGGCTACACCTTC
J: TRBJ1-5; size: -; D: -; V: TRBV6-5; CDR3: CASSAVINQPQHF; DNA: TGTGCCAGCAGTGCCGTTATCAATCAGCCCCAGCATTTT
J: TRBJ1-1; size: -; D: -; V: TRBV19; CDR3: CASSTPAGNTEAFF; DNA: TGTGCCAGTAGCACTCCGGCGGGGAACACTGAAGCTTTCTTT
J: TRBJ1-1; size: -; D: TRBD1; V: TRBV19; CDR3: CASSILTGGAGAFF; DNA: TGTGCCAGTAGTATTTTGACAGGGGGCGCGGGGGCTTTCTTT
J: TRBJ1-1; size: -; D: -; V: TRBV14; CDR3: CASSYGGSTEAFF; DNA: TGTGCCAGCAGCTATGGTGGGAGCACTGAAGCTTTCTTT
J: TRBJ2-5; size: -; D: TRBD1; V: TRBV29-1; CDR3: CSSGQRQETQYF; DNA: TGCAGCTCGGGACAGCGGCAAGAGACCCAGTACTTC
J: TRBJ2-6; size: -; D: -; V: TRBV19; CDR3: CASSNSGKTGANVLTF; DNA: TGTGCCAGTAGTAATAGTGGGAAAACTGGGGCCAACGTCCTGACTTTC
J: TRBJ1-4; size: -; D: -; V: TRBV5-1; CDR3: CASSWGEANEKLFF; DNA: TGCGCCAGCAGCTGGGGGGAGGCTAATGAAAAACTGTTTTTT
J: TRBJ2-1; size: -; D: -; V: TRBV5-1; CDR3: CASSLGQHNEQFF; DNA: TGCGCCAGCAGCTTGGGTCAGCACAATGAGCAGTTCTTC
J: TRBJ2-7; size: -; D: TRBD1; V: TRBV11-2; CDR3: CASSFPDGDRDPYEQYF; DNA: TGTGCCAGCAGCTTTCCGGATGGGGACAGGGACCCCTACGAGCAGTACTTC